Listed below are T cell receptor beta chains from one sample, sequenced in a study of monozygotic twins with inflammatory bowel disease. TCRdb re-called the 5' RACE reads and catalogs CDR3 proteins one per entry, DNA excluded. Found here are about 140,000 distinct CDR3 sequences; the top ten clones hold 2% to 2.5%. The specimen sequenced was blood. The origin of the receptors is a human donor with ulcerative colitis or Crohn's disease, or a healthy co-twin of an affected twin (not recorded which). The CDR3 runs from the conserved cysteine through the conserved F or W.

TRBV12-3/TRBV12-4	TRBJ1-1	CASSLTGVPEAFF
TRBV5-6	TRBJ2-5	CASSLDIGRVVGTQYF
TRBV29-1	TRBJ1-1	CSVDGPGPEAFF
TRBV5-1	TRBJ2-3	CASSPGGSDTQYF
TRBV5-1	TRBJ2-7	CASSSPQGNEQYF
TRBV24-1	TRBJ1-2	CATSDFGDEKGYTF
TRBV11-2	TRBJ2-5	CASSLRRRVHKETQYF
TRBV5-4	TRBJ2-7	CASSFGPSEQYF
TRBV7-2	TRBJ1-2	CASSLALRANYGYTF
TRBV7-2	TRBJ1-1	CASSPSLWRGTEAFF
TRBV18	TRBJ2-2	CASSPGVTNTGELFF
TRBV20-1	TRBJ2-7	CSARASSGPSYEQYF
TRBV19	TRBJ1-1	CASRHRDRVMDTEAFF
TRBV28	TRBJ1-6	CASRLDRTTSSPLHF
TRBV4-2	TRBJ2-1	CASSQGAYNEQFF
TRBV7-8	TRBJ1-6	CASSPPDRGYNSPLHF
TRBV7-2	TRBJ2-1	CASSPFTGITYNEQFF
TRBV6-5	TRBJ2-7	CASSYSSGSYEKYF
TRBV7-2	TRBJ1-5	CASSSRGYSNQPQHF
TRBV19	TRBJ1-5	CASSILRVGNQPQHF
TRBV20-1	TRBJ2-7	CSARDSGTSAYEQYF
TRBV9	TRBJ2-3	CASSLMGRGATDTQYF
TRBV20-1	TRBJ1-1	CSARDEDRGSAEAFF
TRBV5-1	TRBJ2-1	CASSQRNNEQFF
TRBV5-5	TRBJ1-1	CASSEGQVATEAFF
TRBV12-3/TRBV12-4	TRBJ1-1	CASSLARDRGAFF
TRBV18	TRBJ2-5	CASSPPGRQETQYF
TRBV7-7	TRBJ2-1	CASSLGGGGYNEQFF
TRBV7-2	TRBJ2-7	CASSYKAGQGASYEQYF
TRBV6-5	TRBJ1-1	CASSSGQAGEHTEAFF
TRBV12-3/TRBV12-4	TRBJ1-1	CASSLVPGQVNTEAFF
TRBV5-1	TRBJ1-5	CASSVDRGFGQPQHF
TRBV19	TRBJ1-4	CASSIDLPTGTGGDPNEKLFF
TRBV4-3	TRBJ2-1	CASSQDQGGRWNEQFF
TRBV5-1	TRBJ2-5	CASSLGVRQETQYF
TRBV6-4	TRBJ2-2	CASSDGTSAGELIF
TRBV9	TRBJ2-2	CASSVVGTSGTGELFF
TRBV12-3/TRBV12-4	TRBJ2-1	CASSGQGMNEQFF
TRBV2	TRBJ1-5	CASNGDGDQPQHF
TRBV4-3	TRBJ1-1	CASSQGAMNTEAFF
TRBV5-1	TRBJ1-1	CASSEGARTEAFF
TRBV5-6	TRBJ2-7	CASSLIGQSSYEQYF
TRBV6-2/TRBV6-3	TRBJ2-7	CASRTDRVYEQYF
TRBV20-1	TRBJ2-1	CSARARGLYNEQFF
TRBV7-2	TRBJ2-7	CASSRTVEQYF
TRBV20-1	TRBJ1-3	CSARDRGSSGNTIYF
TRBV9	TRBJ2-1	CASSVAGGGLGRYNEQFF
TRBV20-1	TRBJ1-3	CSARSGTISGNTIYF
TRBV4-2	TRBJ2-5	CASSIGGLGETQYF
TRBV7-9	TRBJ1-2	CASSLGGTPVSYGYTF
TRBV6-4	TRBJ2-3	CGNGRQGASTDTQYF
TRBV5-1	TRBJ2-1	CASREQGAQNEQFF